These 8 T cell receptor beta chains were sequenced from one sample in a study of blood T cell repertoires in COVID-19 (dated by TCRdb to 2020 to 2021). Library preparation was by the immunoSEQ multiplex PCR assay. TCRdb mirrors the immuneACCESS table, restricted to in-frame sequences. Some clones are absent from its copies; in checked studies, under half trace to an unresolved V gene, and the reason for the others is unknown. Across this sample there are about 56,000 clones, with about 91% seen only once. The top ten clonotypes cover about 46% of the sample. The specimen was peripheral blood. These receptors all stem from an older woman with COVID-19, enrolled during active disease.

The chain employs TRBV10-3 and TRBJ2-3, with 11 bases fitting TRBD1. V gave up 8 bases and J gave up 3 bases; unmatched junction bases: 7. Germline assignment: CDR1 ENHRY and CDR2 SYGVKD. The CDR3 consists of 15 residues. Here the CDR3 DNA reads TGTGCCATCCGGCCCGGGACAGGGGGAACAGATACGCAGTATTTT. Translated: CAIRPGTGGTDTQYF.

This rearrangement joins TRBV3-1 (or the pseudogene TRBV3-2) to TRBJ1-3; D unresolved. There are 14 residues in the CDR3. V shed 5 bases and J shed 1 base, with 9 bases lying between them. The germline V gene has CDR1 LGHDT and CDR2 YNNKEL (reference sequence). CDR3 region: CASSWTESGNTIYF. CDR3 coding DNA: TGTGCCAGCAGCTGGACTGAGTCTGGAAACACCATATATTTT.

The CDR3 nucleotides read TGTGCCAGTAGTTTCCCCGGGACAGGGCGGTCTGAAGCTTTCTTT. It specifies CASSFPGTGRSEAFF. The V call is TRBV19, the J call TRBJ1-1; 9 positions match TRBD1. The J segment lost 6 bases and the V segment lost 5 bases, leaving 10 bases of the junction unmatched. From germline, CDR1 is LNHDA and CDR2 SQIVND (reference sequence). The CDR3 runs to 15 residues.

CDR3 DNA sequence: TGTGCCAGCACCAGGGTTGCCGGGGAGCTGTTTTTT. Translation gives CASTRVAGELFF. The chain uses TRBV9 and TRBJ2-2; maybe TRBD1 (5 bases). The CDR3 consists of 12 residues. Germline V gene data show CDR1 as SGDLS and CDR2 as YYNGEE. With 6 bases removed from V and 6 bases from J, the gap between germline ends came to 9 bases.

The V and J genes are TRBV6-5 and TRBJ1-6, with 7 bases identical to TRBD1. J gave up 14 bases and V 7 bases, and 17 bases lay outside the gene matches. The CDR3 covers 15 residues. Germline V gene data show CDR1 as MNHEY and CDR2 as SVGAGI. The CDR3 region has the DNA TGTGCCAGCACTGGTGGAGACAGGGTCCACGGGGCCCTCCACTTT. It codes for CASTGGDRVHGALHF.

The rearrangement links TRBV28 to TRBJ1-5; 10 nucleotides align to TRBD1. Germline CDR1 and CDR2: MDHEN and SYDVKM. V lost 7 bases to trimming and J lost 7 bases; unmatched junction nucleotides: 7. The CDR3 sequence is 14 residues long. The CDR3 loop is CASTPGQGNQPQHF. DNA for the CDR3: TGTGCCAGCACCCCGGGACAGGGGAACCAGCCCCAGCATTTT. The full variable domain, rest sourced from reference TRBV28 and TRBJ1-5, is DVKVTQSSRYLVKRTGEKVFLECVQDMDHENMFWYRQDPGLGLRLIYFSYDVKMKEKGDIPEGYSVSREKKERFSLILESASTNQTSMYLCASTPGQGNQPQHFGDGTRLSIL.

This clone was seen a few times. The chain joins TRBV2 to TRBJ1-5; D ambiguous. CDR3 length equals 14 residues. CDR1 and CDR2 (germline): SNHLY, FYNNEI. V lost 3 bases and J lost 3, with 9 bases in between. The CDR3 DNA reads TGTGCCAGCAGTGATGCGGGGTACAATCAGCCCCAGCATTTT. This gives the protein CASSDAGYNQPQHF.

The chain recombines TRBV27 with TRBJ2-2; 7 positions match TRBD1. V was clipped by 4 bases and J by 7 bases; unmatched bases: 9. CDR1 is MNHEY and CDR2 is SMNVEV in the germline V gene (reference sequence). The length of the CDR3 is 15 residues. The CDR3 loop is CASSSSGTDGGELFF. The CDR3 nucleotides are TGTGCCAGCAGTTCTTCAGGGACAGACGGCGGGGAGCTGTTTTTT.